This entry features one T cell receptor (beta chain) sequence. This clonotype has just one count. Its specific antigen is unknown. A read error may explain this, as a much larger clone is one base away. The data are from a study of lung T cells in sarcoidosis with Löfgren's syndrome (dated by TCRdb to 2016 to 2017). Background for the entire study: Sarcoidosis was described as a granulomatous, mainly pulmonary disease marked by CD4+ T cell accumulation in bronchoalveolar lavage fluid. The repertoire analyses concentrated on Lofgren's syndrome patients. Overall study results and their limits: Compared with control subjects, Lofgren's syndrome patients were reported to have TRAV12-1 and TRBV2 as the most expanded V gene segments. In alphabeta pairing analysis, TRAV12-1 preferentially paired with TRBV2, and these paired TCRs showed CDR3 homology. CDR3 motifs in TRAV12-1 and TRBV2 were reported to be shared across several Lofgren's syndrome patients, which suggests public CD4+ TCR repertoires. Recognition of a sarcoidosis-associated antigen was only suggested, and the antigen itself remained putative and was not identified.

The data were produced on an Illumina MiSeq. TCRdb handled the public reads itself, with Q25 trimming in fastp and clone calling in MiXCR, and kept productive beta chains. Each CDR3 protein gets just one entry, which takes the most common genes and DNA from the rows behind it. For this sample the table gives 50,000 to 65,000 distinct CDR3 sequences, of which 21% were detected only once. The top ten clonotypes cover over 2% of the sample. Taken from the germline V gene (reference sequence), the CDR1 and CDR2 loops are MNHEY and SMNVEV. Inclusive of the bounding cysteine and phenylalanine, the CDR3 is 15 residues long. The retained sequence is limited to the CDR3, 45 bases, with the frame set at the first base.

This receptor was obtained from a human donor with sarcoidosis (Löfgren's syndrome or another form), or a control subject (not recorded which). Material for sequencing was CD4+ T cells from PBMCs. The chain was built from TRBV27 and TRBJ1-4; there is no confident call for the D gene. The DNA reads as follows: TGTGCCAGCAGTTCCCCCCGAGGGCCTAATGAAAGACTGTTTTTT. This gives the protein CASSSPRGPNERLFF. Extended through the reference TRBV27 and TRBJ1-4 proteins, this CDR3 yields the full variable domain: EAQVTQNPRYLITVTGKKLTVTCSQNMNHEYMSWYRQDPGLGLRQIYYSMNVEVTDKGDVPEGYKVSRKEKRNFPLILESPSPNQTSLYFCASSSPRGPNERLFFGSGTQLSVL.